This T cell receptor (beta chain) derives from a study of T cells in Graves' hyperthyroidism and ophthalmopathy. At the level of the study: Peripheral blood was obtained at initial diagnosis, preceding any treatment. Findings of the study overall: Blood samples included most of the expanded thyroid clonotypes exceeding 0.001.

This clonotype appeared many times. Antigen unknown. Fresh 10 ml peripheral blood yielded PBMCs. The CDR3 spans 11 residues. Per the germline V gene, CDR1 is SNHLY and CDR2 is FYNNEI. Trimming left V 8 bases short and J 1 base short, with 5 bases between. It was RNA transcripts that yielded the amplified TCR beta CDR3 regions. A first-round RT-PCR of the TCR CDR3 used the HTBI primer set. A single record per CDR3 protein comes from TCRdb applying MiXCR to the multiplex PCR reads. The sample has about 360,000 distinct CDR3 sequences, under 15% seen once. This TCR was sampled from a woman aged 18-29 years with Graves' hyperthyroidism. This chain uses TRBV2 with TRBJ1-1; D remains unclear. Sequencing was performed on blood. The CDR3 region is CASQENTEAFF. The CDR3 DNA reads TGTGCCAGCCAGGAGAACACTGAAGCTTTCTTT. Complete variable domain (other parts from reference TRBV2 and TRBJ1-1): EPEVTQTPSHQVTQMGQEVILRCVPISNHLYFYWYRQILGQKVEFLVSFYNNEISEKSEIFDDQFSVERPDGSNFTLKIRSTKLEDSAMYFCASQENTEAFFGQGTRLTVV.